These T cell receptor beta chains were read from a single sample in a study of beta chain features in type 1 diabetes. The table came from immunoSEQ multiplex PCR; TCRdb's copy has only in-frame clones and leaves some out. The table has hundreds of thousands of clones, about 30% seen once; the top ten hold more than 0.055%. Sequenced material: naive CD4+ T cells from blood. The receptors shown here come from a man aged 18-30 years in good health. Both conserved end residues are part of each CDR3. A D gene is named only where the DNA matches it firmly. Size values are once, few and many counts, or a class for expanded clones, and some rows have none.

j_call: TRBJ1-1
v_call: TRBV12-2
clone_size: .
d_call: .
cdr3_aa: CASRFTTGTEAFF
cdr3_nt: TGTGCAAGTCGCTTCACAACAGGGACTGAAGCTTTCTTT

j_call: TRBJ1-1
v_call: TRBV30
clone_size: few
d_call: .
cdr3_aa: CAHQTAMNTEAFF
cdr3_nt: TGTGCCCACCAGACAGCCATGAACACTGAAGCTTTCTTT

j_call: TRBJ2-7
v_call: TRBV10-1
clone_size: few
d_call: .
cdr3_aa: CASSEGGGEQYF
cdr3_nt: TGCGCCAGCAGTGAAGGTGGCGGAGAGCAGTACTTC

j_call: TRBJ1-4
v_call: TRBV2
clone_size: .
d_call: .
cdr3_aa: CASTGQTNEKLFF
cdr3_nt: TGTGCCAGCACAGGACAGACTAATGAAAAACTGTTTTTT

j_call: TRBJ2-4
v_call: TRBV15
clone_size: few
d_call: .
cdr3_aa: CATSREAGTKNIQYF
cdr3_nt: TGTGCCACCAGCAGAGAGGCAGGGACCAAAAACATTCAGTACTTC

j_call: TRBJ1-2
v_call: TRBV6-1
clone_size: .
d_call: .
cdr3_aa: CASSESGRGTDF
cdr3_nt: TGTGCCAGCAGTGAATCGGGGAGGGGGACCGACTTC

j_call: TRBJ2-7
v_call: TRBV18
clone_size: few
d_call: .
cdr3_aa: CASSPVAPEIDEQYF
cdr3_nt: TGTGCCAGCTCACCCGTGGCACCAGAGATCGACGAGCAGTACTTC

j_call: TRBJ1-2
v_call: TRBV9
clone_size: .
d_call: TRBD1
cdr3_aa: CASSVGQGNYGYTF
cdr3_nt: TGTGCCAGCAGCGTAGGACAGGGAAACTATGGCTACACCTTC

j_call: TRBJ2-1
v_call: TRBV29-1
clone_size: few
d_call: .
cdr3_aa: CSNEGGSYNEQFF
cdr3_nt: TGCAGCAATGAGGGCGGGTCCTACAATGAGCAGTTCTTC

j_call: TRBJ2-7
v_call: TRBV12-5
clone_size: .
d_call: TRBD1
cdr3_aa: CASGLVRDRPEYF
cdr3_nt: TGTGCTAGTGGTTTGGTACGGGACAGGCCGGAATACTTC

j_call: TRBJ2-7
v_call: TRBV5-6
clone_size: .
d_call: .
cdr3_aa: CASSLSRVYYEQYF
cdr3_nt: TGTGCCAGCAGCTTGTCTAGGGTATATTACGAGCAGTACTTC

j_call: TRBJ2-1
v_call: TRBV15
clone_size: .
d_call: TRBD2
cdr3_aa: CATSRDLAGVAYNEQFF
cdr3_nt: TGTGCCACCAGCAGAGACCTAGCGGGAGTGGCCTACAATGAGCAGTTCTTC

j_call: TRBJ1-2
v_call: TRBV29-1
clone_size: few
d_call: .
cdr3_aa: CSVERPFNYGYTF
cdr3_nt: TGCAGCGTTGAAAGGCCATTTAACTATGGCTACACCTTC

j_call: TRBJ2-1
v_call: TRBV7-8
clone_size: .
d_call: .
cdr3_aa: CASRLGGNEQFF
cdr3_nt: TGTGCCAGCAGACTCGGCGGCAATGAGCAGTTCTTC

j_call: TRBJ1-5
v_call: TRBV30
clone_size: .
d_call: .
cdr3_aa: CAWSEEGNQPQHF
cdr3_nt: TGTGCCTGGAGTGAAGAGGGCAATCAGCCCCAGCATTTT

j_call: TRBJ2-7
v_call: TRBV9
clone_size: .
d_call: .
cdr3_aa: CASSAQGHEQYF
cdr3_nt: TGTGCCAGCAGCGCACAGGGACACGAGCAGTACTTC

j_call: TRBJ2-1
v_call: TRBV28
clone_size: .
d_call: .
cdr3_aa: CASSPPEGYNEQFF
cdr3_nt: TGTGCCAGCAGTCCGCCGGAGGGCTACAATGAGCAGTTCTTC

j_call: TRBJ2-5
v_call: TRBV7-2
clone_size: .
d_call: .
cdr3_aa: CASSFRRGSETQYF
cdr3_nt: TGTGCCAGCAGCTTCCGTCGGGGGTCAGAGACCCAGTACTTC

j_call: TRBJ2-7
v_call: TRBV2
clone_size: .
d_call: TRBD1
cdr3_aa: CASSYRGPPYEQYF
cdr3_nt: TGTGCCAGCAGCTACAGGGGGCCGCCCTACGAGCAGTACTTC

j_call: TRBJ2-1
v_call: TRBV7-3
clone_size: .
d_call: TRBD1
cdr3_aa: CASSPGQGQYAEQFF
cdr3_nt: TGTGCCAGCAGCCCCGGACAGGGCCAGTACGCTGAGCAGTTCTTC

j_call: TRBJ2-1
v_call: TRBV10-1
clone_size: few
d_call: TRBD2
cdr3_aa: CASSETSGSTDEQFF
cdr3_nt: TGCGCCAGCAGTGAGACTAGCGGGAGTACCGATGAGCAGTTCTTC

j_call: TRBJ2-7
v_call: TRBV7-9
clone_size: .
d_call: .
cdr3_aa: CASRRIGAAKNEQYF
cdr3_nt: TGTGCCAGCAGGCGAATTGGGGCGGCTAAGAACGAGCAGTACTTC

j_call: TRBJ2-3
v_call: TRBV7-2
clone_size: .
d_call: .
cdr3_aa: CASSLQGSTDTQYF
cdr3_nt: TGTGCCAGCAGCTTACAGGGTAGCACAGATACGCAGTATTTT

j_call: TRBJ2-4
v_call: TRBV6-4
clone_size: .
d_call: .
cdr3_aa: CASSAQPGGLNIQYF
cdr3_nt: TGTGCCAGCAGTGCCCAACCCGGCGGATTGAACATTCAGTACTTC

j_call: TRBJ2-1
v_call: TRBV7-9
clone_size: .
d_call: .
cdr3_aa: CASSLEGLQYNEQFF
cdr3_nt: TGTGCCAGCAGCTTAGAGGGACTTCAATACAATGAGCAGTTCTTC

j_call: TRBJ1-2
v_call: TRBV9
clone_size: few
d_call: .
cdr3_aa: CASSVLGEGGNGYTF
cdr3_nt: TGTGCCAGCAGCGTACTTGGGGAAGGGGGAAACGGCTACACCTTC

j_call: TRBJ1-4
v_call: TRBV6-6
clone_size: .
d_call: .
cdr3_aa: CASSYGGTNEKLFF
cdr3_nt: TGTGCCAGCAGTTATGGGGGAACTAATGAAAAACTGTTTTTT

j_call: TRBJ2-1
v_call: TRBV19
clone_size: .
d_call: .
cdr3_aa: CASSPGPASYEQFF
cdr3_nt: TGTGCCAGTAGCCCGGGACCAGCGAGTTATGAGCAGTTCTTC

j_call: TRBJ2-7
v_call: TRBV30
clone_size: few
d_call: .
cdr3_aa: CAWRRDGAYEQYF
cdr3_nt: TGTGCCTGGAGGAGGGACGGGGCCTACGAGCAGTACTTC

j_call: TRBJ2-3
v_call: TRBV7-2
clone_size: .
d_call: .
cdr3_aa: CASSLGGHSTDTQYF
cdr3_nt: TGTGCCAGCAGCTTAGGCGGGCACAGCACAGATACGCAGTATTTT

j_call: TRBJ2-7
v_call: TRBV30
clone_size: .
d_call: .
cdr3_aa: CAWSVGLYEQYF
cdr3_nt: TGTGCCTGGAGTGTTGGCCTCTACGAGCAGTACTTC

j_call: TRBJ2-5
v_call: TRBV18
clone_size: few
d_call: TRBD2
cdr3_aa: CASSPPGLAGEETQYF
cdr3_nt: TGTGCCAGCTCACCACCGGGACTAGCGGGAGAGGAGACCCAGTACTTC

j_call: TRBJ2-5
v_call: TRBV7-3
clone_size: .
d_call: .
cdr3_aa: CASSLTGTQGETQYF
cdr3_nt: TGTGCCAGCAGCTTAACCGGGACCCAGGGAGAGACCCAGTACTTC

j_call: TRBJ1-4
v_call: TRBV29-1
clone_size: .
d_call: .
cdr3_aa: CSVEKGTNEKLFF
cdr3_nt: TGCAGCGTTGAAAAGGGGACTAATGAAAAACTGTTTTTT

j_call: TRBJ1-1
v_call: TRBV25-1
clone_size: .
d_call: TRBD1
cdr3_aa: CASSELGQGHTEAFF
cdr3_nt: TGTGCCAGCAGTGAGTTGGGACAGGGCCACACTGAAGCTTTCTTT

j_call: TRBJ2-7
v_call: TRBV5-1
clone_size: .
d_call: .
cdr3_aa: CASSFDGSYEQYF
cdr3_nt: TGCGCCAGCAGCTTTGACGGATCCTACGAGCAGTACTTC

j_call: TRBJ1-3
v_call: TRBV29-1
clone_size: few
d_call: .
cdr3_aa: CSVVPGSGNTIYF
cdr3_nt: TGCAGCGTTGTTCCGGGGTCTGGAAACACCATATATTTT

j_call: TRBJ2-1
v_call: TRBV7-3
clone_size: .
d_call: .
cdr3_aa: CASSSIWGSSYNEQFF
cdr3_nt: TGTGCCAGCAGCTCCATCTGGGGCAGCTCCTACAATGAGCAGTTCTTC

j_call: TRBJ2-5
v_call: TRBV5-4
clone_size: .
d_call: .
cdr3_aa: CASSHKETQYF
cdr3_nt: TGTGCCAGCAGCCATAAAGAGACCCAGTACTTC

j_call: TRBJ2-7
v_call: TRBV29-1
clone_size: few
d_call: .
cdr3_aa: CSAELAHEQYF
cdr3_nt: TGCAGCGCTGAGTTGGCCCACGAGCAGTACTTC

j_call: TRBJ2-3
v_call: TRBV4-2
clone_size: .
d_call: .
cdr3_aa: CASTNRVGADTQYF
cdr3_nt: TGTGCCAGCACAAACAGGGTGGGGGCAGATACGCAGTATTTT

j_call: TRBJ2-1
v_call: TRBV5-6
clone_size: .
d_call: .
cdr3_aa: CASSLVAEGQFF
cdr3_nt: TGTGCCAGCAGCCTGGTGGCCGAGGGGCAGTTCTTC

j_call: TRBJ2-1
v_call: TRBV29-1
clone_size: .
d_call: TRBD2
cdr3_aa: CSVDSGRDYNEQFF
cdr3_nt: TGCAGCGTAGACAGCGGGAGGGACTACAATGAGCAGTTCTTC

j_call: TRBJ2-3
v_call: TRBV9
clone_size: .
d_call: TRBD2
cdr3_aa: CASSVGTSGYTDTQYF
cdr3_nt: TGTGCCAGCAGCGTTGGGACTAGCGGATACACAGATACGCAGTATTTT

j_call: TRBJ2-7
v_call: TRBV30
clone_size: .
d_call: .
cdr3_aa: CALATSYEQYF
cdr3_nt: TGTGCACTGGCCACTTCCTACGAGCAGTACTTC

j_call: TRBJ2-3
v_call: TRBV5-1
clone_size: .
d_call: TRBD2
cdr3_aa: CASSEVSGRLTDTQYF
cdr3_nt: TGCGCCAGCAGTGAAGTCAGCGGGAGGCTTACAGATACGCAGTATTTT

j_call: TRBJ2-1
v_call: TRBV19
clone_size: few
d_call: .
cdr3_aa: CASRPGNTYNEQFF
cdr3_nt: TGTGCCAGTAGACCGGGAAATACTTACAATGAGCAGTTCTTC

j_call: TRBJ2-3
v_call: TRBV25-1
clone_size: .
d_call: TRBD2
cdr3_aa: CASSGWGGGTDTQYF
cdr3_nt: TGTGCCAGCAGTGGATGGGGGGGTGGCACAGATACGCAGTATTTT

j_call: TRBJ1-1
v_call: TRBV9
clone_size: .
d_call: .
cdr3_aa: CASSPHGGRSDTEAFF
cdr3_nt: TGTGCCAGCAGCCCCCACGGGGGCAGGTCGGACACTGAAGCTTTCTTT